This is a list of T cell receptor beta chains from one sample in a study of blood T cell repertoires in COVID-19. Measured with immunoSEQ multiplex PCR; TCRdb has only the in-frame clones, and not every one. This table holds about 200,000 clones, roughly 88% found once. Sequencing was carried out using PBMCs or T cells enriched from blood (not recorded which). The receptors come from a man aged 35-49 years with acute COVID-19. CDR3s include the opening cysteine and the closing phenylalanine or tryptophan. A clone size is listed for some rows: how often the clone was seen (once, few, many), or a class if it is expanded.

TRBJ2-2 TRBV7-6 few CASSTGLAGGSSTGELFF
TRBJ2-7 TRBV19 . CASSRGRDSYEQYF
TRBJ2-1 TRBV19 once CASRGEGYNEQFF
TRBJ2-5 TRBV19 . CASKGPTGGRETQYF
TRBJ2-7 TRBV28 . CASSRGGDAGSYEQYF
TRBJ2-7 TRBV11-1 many CASSDRATYEQYF
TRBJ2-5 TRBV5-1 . CASSLLAGPEETQYF
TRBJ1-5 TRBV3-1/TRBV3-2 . CASSQDGGSNQPQHF
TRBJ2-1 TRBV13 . CASSLRGTYNEQFF
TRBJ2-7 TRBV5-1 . CASSLDASVGQGAREQYF
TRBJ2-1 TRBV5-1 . CASSDRLAGPNEQFF
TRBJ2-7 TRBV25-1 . CASSDPAAGYEQYF
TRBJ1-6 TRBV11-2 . CASSYSDSNSPLHF
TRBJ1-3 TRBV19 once CASSPGPSGNTIYF
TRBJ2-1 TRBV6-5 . CASTMGLAGGEQFF
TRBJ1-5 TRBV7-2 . CASSGDRGAQPQHF
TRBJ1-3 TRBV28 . CASSFTTDGNTIYF
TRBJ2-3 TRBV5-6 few CASSRTSGSRADTQYF
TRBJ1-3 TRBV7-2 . CASSLVGGAGNTIYF
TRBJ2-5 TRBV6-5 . CASRSGTMETQYF
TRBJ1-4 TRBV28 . CASSLGTGQGGFKLFF
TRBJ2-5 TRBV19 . CASSSPGQGDETQYF
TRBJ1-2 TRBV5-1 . CASSPAGQAGSGYTF
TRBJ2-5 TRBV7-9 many CASSLGQGRIETQYF
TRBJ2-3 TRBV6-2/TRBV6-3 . CASSPRGHTDTQYF
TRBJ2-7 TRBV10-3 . CAISESTNEQYF
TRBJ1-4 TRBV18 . CASSPVVKLTNEKLFF
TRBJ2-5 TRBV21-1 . CASSWTSETQYF
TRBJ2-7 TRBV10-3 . CAISKDRDSYEQYF
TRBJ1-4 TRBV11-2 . CASSLGAVNEKLFF
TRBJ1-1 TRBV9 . CASSVALTGSDTEAFF
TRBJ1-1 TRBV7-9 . CASSFWGMNTEAFF
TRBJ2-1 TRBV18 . CASSPSQAVYNEQFF
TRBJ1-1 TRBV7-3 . CASSSPGTGNTEAFF
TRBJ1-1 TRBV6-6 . CAGRRGDATEAFF
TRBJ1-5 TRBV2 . CASSGSGHLSNQPQHF
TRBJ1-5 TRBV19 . CASSTWDRVEQPQHF
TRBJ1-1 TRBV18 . CASSLQGANTEAFF
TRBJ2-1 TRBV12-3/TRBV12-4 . CASSLGHHEQFF
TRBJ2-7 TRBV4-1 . CASSQASSGYEQYF
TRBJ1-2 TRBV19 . CASSLTGTYGYTF
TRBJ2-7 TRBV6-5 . CASSYSGLAGAGEQYF
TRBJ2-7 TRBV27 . CASTLTGGTYEQYF
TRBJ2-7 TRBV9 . CASSVAPTSGSYEQYF
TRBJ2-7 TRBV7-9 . CASSLAAPSGSLEQYF
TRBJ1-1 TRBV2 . CASSGSAGDTEAFF
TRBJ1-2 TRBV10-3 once CAISESGGDGYTF
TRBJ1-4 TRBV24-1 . CATAQGGNEKLFF
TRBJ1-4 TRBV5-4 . CASSSGGTGGEKLFF
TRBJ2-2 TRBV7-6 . CASSLRQAGTGELFF
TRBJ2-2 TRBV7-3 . CASSLEGNTGELFF
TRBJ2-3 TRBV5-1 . CASSTYADTQYF
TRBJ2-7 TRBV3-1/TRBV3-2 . CATSNPGVRDEQYF
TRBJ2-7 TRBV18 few CASSPPDGRVSYEQYF
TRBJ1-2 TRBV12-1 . CASSPGQGRQGYTF